The 27 T cell receptor beta chains below all came from one sample that was sequenced in a study of T cells in women clearing cervical HPV infection. The protocol was immunoSEQ multiplex PCR, while the TCRdb copy is restricted to in-frame clones and leaves out a portion. Here the sample table reports 25,000 to 35,000 clones. The sample taken for sequencing was blood buffy coat. These receptors were taken from a woman between 18 and 75 years old with a cervical HPV16 infection that either progressed to CIN3+ or cleared (not recorded which).

Notes on this clone: Read data end 3 residues before the CDR3 end; the end is taken from the germline J gene. This chain connects TRBV20-1 to TRBJ1-6; D unclear. This CDR3 spans 12 amino acids. V was trimmed by 4 bases and J by 7 bases, leaving 8 bases between them. Germline CDR1 is DFQATT and CDR2 is SNEGSKA (reference sequence). CDR3: CSATTGNSPLHF. The sequenced part of the CDR3 DNA is TGCAGTGCTACGACCGGGAATTCACCC.

Remarks on this clone: The CDR3 extends 3 residues past the end of the read, so its final part is completed from the germline J gene. The V and J genes are TRBV2 and TRBJ1-1; 8 nucleotides line up with TRBD1. The CDR3 has 15 amino acids. Germline loops: CDR1 SNHLY, CDR2 FYNNEI. V was pared by 5 bases and J by 4 bases, with 9 bases of the junction left unmatched. CDR3 DNA (partial): TGTGCCAGCAGTTCCCCCAGGGGGCGGGTCACTGAA. Translation: CASSSPRGRVTE. Given in full, the CDR3 is CASSSPRGRVTEAFF.

As to this clone: With the read ending 3 residues before the CDR3 end, the germline J gene is used to fill in that end. The chain has TRBV19 and TRBJ1-3; weak D call: TRBD1 (6 bases). The CDR3 loop spans 14 amino acids. V was cut by 3 bases and J by 5 bases, with 11 bases left in between. Germline loops: CDR1 LNHDA, CDR2 SQIVND (reference sequence). Partial CDR3 DNA: TGTGCCAGTAGTATTGGCAGGGGAAGAAACACC. It encodes CASSIGRGRNT. The full CDR3 sequence reads CASSIGRGRNTIYF.

Turning to this clone: The sequence runs out 3 residues before the end of the CDR3; the remainder is reconstructed from the germline J gene. V is TRBV19 and J is TRBJ2-7; 7 bases are a match to TRBD1. V was pared by 5 bases and J by 5 bases, with 15 bases of the junction left unmatched. The CDR3 spans 16 residues. The germline gives CDR1 LNHDA, CDR2 SQIVND (reference sequence). The CDR3 protein is CASSSQEAGGMDEQYF. CDR3 DNA, as far as it was read: TGTGCCAGTAGTTCCCAGGAGGCAGGGGGAATGGACGAG.

Worth noting for this clone: The read comes to an end 3 residues before the CDR3 does, leaving the germline J gene to fill in the end. The chain joins TRBV5-1 to TRBJ1-1; D call uncertain. Germline V gene lookup returns CDR1 SGHRS and CDR2 YFSETQ. CDR3 length: 11 residues. The sequenced part of the CDR3 DNA is TGCGCCAGCAGCTTGGAAGGGGAA. It yields the protein CASSLEGE. The full CDR3 is CASSLEGEAFF.

CDR3: CASSSGTGKGYTF. Partial CDR3 DNA: TGTGCCAGCAGTTCCGGGACAGGAAAAGGC. The chain couples TRBV5-4 to TRBJ1-2; 8 bases are shared with TRBD1. The sequence runs out 3 residues before the end of the CDR3; the remainder is reconstructed from the germline J gene. The germline CDR1 and CDR2 sequences are SGHNT and YYREEE (reference sequence). The CDR3 runs to 13 residues.

For this clone: The CDR3 end is not reached by the read, which stops 3 residues before it; the germline J gene fills it in. The chain links TRBV7-6 to TRBJ2-5; 10 bases match TRBD1. With 1 base clipped from V and 4 bases from J, the junction kept 6 bases outside the gene matches. The germline V gene has CDR1 SGHVS and CDR2 FNYEAQ. The CDR3 length is 16 residues. This CDR3 reads CASSLGLDRGRETQYF. Partial CDR3 DNA: TGTGCCAGCAGCTTAGGTCTGGACAGGGGGAGAGAGACC.

Comment on this clone: The CDR3 end is not reached by the read, which stops 3 residues before it; the germline J gene fills it in. V is TRBV5-1 and J is TRBJ2-5; 12 bases align to TRBD2. V lost 4 bases, J lost 4 bases, and 14 bases stayed unmatched. The CDR3 totals 18 residues. Germline CDR1 reads SGHRS; CDR2 reads YFSETQ. The CDR3 region is CASSRKLAGGGGPETQYF. The CDR3 DNA, read in part, is TGCGCCAGCAGCCGTAAACTAGCGGGGGGCGGGGGCCCAGAGACC.

Regarding this clone: Coverage ceases 3 residues before the CDR3 finishes, and the germline J gene fills in the end. The V and J genes are TRBV10-3 and TRBJ2-1, with D uncertain. Germline V gene sequence: CDR1 ENHRY, CDR2 SYGVKD. The CDR3 is 13 residues long. Trimming removed 6 bases at V and 5 bases at J, with 11 bases between. The CDR3: CAISETTNNEQFF. The DNA read from the CDR3 is TGTGCCATCAGCGAGACCACAAACAATGAG.

Notes on this clone: The read gets to within 3 residues of the CDR3 end, and the germline J gene fills in the rest. The rearrangement links TRBV7-6 to TRBJ2-3; 7 bases match TRBD1. The germline V gene encodes CDR1 SGHVS and CDR2 FNYEAQ. This CDR3 region has 18 residues. V lost 1 base to trimming and J lost 0 bases; unmatched junction nucleotides: 10. The part of the CDR3 DNA that was read is TGTGCCAGCAGCTTAGTTGGGACAGAGTTTTCGAGCACAGATACG. As protein: CASSLVGTEFSSTDT. The full CDR3 sequence reads CASSLVGTEFSSTDTQYF.

Notes on this clone: The CDR3 goes on 3 residues after the read ends, and that part is filled in from the germline J gene. J is TRBJ2-1 and V is TRBV27, with TRBD2 matching over 12 bases. The trim removed 7 bases at V and 4 bases at J, leaving 2 bases unmatched. The germline gives CDR1 MNHEY, CDR2 SMNVEV (reference sequence). The CDR3 consists of 14 residues. The CDR3: CASNLAGGYNEQFF. The sequenced CDR3 bases are TGTGCCAGCAACCTAGCGGGGGGGTACAATGAG.

As regards this clone: The CDR3 end falls 3 residues outside the read, so it is completed with the germline J gene. The J gene is TRBJ2-7, the V gene TRBV2; 12 positions match TRBD1. Trimming cost V 0 bases and J 6 bases; bases outside gene matches: 3. There are 15 residues in the CDR3. The V gene's germline CDR1 is SNHLY and CDR2 FYNNEI. The CDR3 DNA, read in part, is TGTGCCAGCAGTGAAGCGGGGACAGGGGGCGCCGAG. Translated, it gives CASSEAGTGGAE. The full-length CDR3 reads as CASSEAGTGGAEQYF.

With regard to this clone: The sequenced fragment ends 3 residues before the CDR3 boundary, so the rest is inferred from the germline J gene. The V and J genes are TRBV6-2 or TRBV6-3 and TRBJ2-5, with 9 bases that match TRBD1. The CDR3 consists of 12 residues. Losses at the gene ends were 6 bases for V and 4 bases for J; bases not matched to a gene: 0. The germline gives CDR1 MNHEY, CDR2 SVGEGT. The part of the CDR3 DNA that was read is TGTGCCAGCAGGACAGGGGGAGAGACC. It translates to CASRTGGET. The CDR3, in full, reads CASRTGGETQYF.

Remarks on this clone: The read halts 3 residues ahead of the CDR3 end, with the missing end drawn from the germline J gene. The chain recombines TRBV7-9 with TRBJ1-5; no clear D gene. The CDR3 has 13 amino acids. V dropped 4 bases and J dropped 6 bases, with 10 bases sitting between them. Per germline, CDR1 SEHNR and CDR2 FQNEAQ (reference sequence). Incomplete CDR3 DNA: TGTGCCAGCAGCTGGTCAGAGGGTCAGCCC. Protein: CASSWSEGQP. The full CDR3 sequence reads CASSWSEGQPQHF. The full variable domain, its missing parts supplied by reference TRBV7-9 and TRBJ1-5, is DTGVSQNPRHKITKRGQNVTFRCDPISEHNRLYWYRQTLGQGPEFLTYFQNEAQLEKSRLLSDRFSAERPKGSFSTLEIQRTEQGDSAMYLCASSWSEGQPQHFGDGTRLSIL.

With regard to this clone: The observed sequence ends 3 residues before the CDR3 terminus, with the missing tail filled in from the germline J gene. The rearrangement uses TRBV12-3 or TRBV12-4 and TRBJ1-6, with D perhaps TRBD1 (5 bases). The CDR3 has 14 residues. The CDR3 spells CASSSRRGVFSLHF. The part of the CDR3 DNA that was read is TGTGCCAGCAGTTCCCGTCGGGGGGTGTTTTCC.

A remark on this clone: The read falls 3 residues short of the CDR3 end, and the missing part is taken from the germline J gene. The chain couples TRBV11-3 to TRBJ2-7; 12 bases map to TRBD1. The germline V gene has CDR1 SGHNT and CDR2 YENEEA. Losses at the gene ends were 5 bases for V and 6 bases for J; bases not matched to a gene: 5. CDR3 size: 14 residues. CDR3 residues: CASSPGTGGGEQYF. CDR3 DNA (partial): TGTGCCAGCAGCCCAGGGACAGGGGGCGGCGAG.

A note on this clone: Read coverage stops 3 residues before the CDR3 terminus; the germline J gene supplies the remainder. V usage is TRBV20-1 and J usage is TRBJ1-2, with D perhaps TRBD1 (5 bases). CDR1 and CDR2 (germline): DFQATT, SNEGSKA (reference sequence). CDR3 length: 15 residues. The DNA read from the CDR3 is TGCAGTGCTGGAGGGCTTCAGGGTTTCTCCGACGGC. Translating gives CSAGGLQGFSDG. From start to end, the CDR3 is CSAGGLQGFSDGYTF.

Points on this clone: The read gets to within 3 residues of the CDR3 end, and the germline J gene fills in the rest. The chain joins TRBV29-1 to TRBJ2-7, with TRBD1 as a possible D gene (5 bases). The V and J ends lost 2 bases and 2 bases respectively, with 7 bases between them. Germline V lookup: CDR1 SQVTM, CDR2 ANQGSEA. The CDR3 is 12 residues long. Here the CDR3 reads CSVEQGAYEQYF. Incomplete CDR3 DNA: TGCAGCGTTGAACAGGGCGCCTACGAG.

Worth noting for this clone: The missing CDR3 end, 3 residues past where the read stops, is filled in from the germline J gene. This rearrangement joins TRBV7-3 to TRBJ2-3, with D possibly being TRBD2 (6 bases). The length of the CDR3 is 15 residues. The ends were cut back, 4 bases at V and 2 bases at J, with 13 bases in the middle. CDR1 SGHTA and CDR2 FQGTGA come from the germline V gene. The CDR3 bases that were read are TGTGCCAGCAGCTCGACTAGTGTCACCACAGATACG. This sequence encodes CASSSTSVTTDT. The CDR3 as a whole reads CASSSTSVTTDTQYF.

The CDR3 bases that were read are TGCAGCGTTGACCGTTTGGGGGGGGGCCTTGCCGATACG. This gives the protein CSVDRLGGGLADT. The whole CDR3 sequence is CSVDRLGGGLADTQYF. The chain links TRBV29-1 to TRBJ2-3; D possibly corresponds to TRBD2 (7 bases). The sequenced fragment ends 3 residues before the CDR3 boundary, so the rest is inferred from the germline J gene. V was shortened by 3 bases and J by 6 bases, with 22 bases between the two germline ends. The germline CDR1 and CDR2 sequences are SQVTM and ANQGSEA. This CDR3 is built from 16 residues.

Concerning this clone itself: The CDR3 goes on 3 residues after the read ends, and that part is filled in from the germline J gene. The rearrangement joins TRBV20-1 to TRBJ1-6; TRBD1 matches 7 bases. With 3 bases clipped from V and 0 bases from J, the junction kept 8 bases outside the gene matches. The germline V gene encodes CDR1 DFQATT and CDR2 SNEGSKA (reference sequence). CDR3 length: 17 residues. The CDR3 sequence is CSARESDRSSYNSPLHF. CDR3 DNA (partial): TGCAGTGCTAGGGAGTCGGACAGGAGCTCCTATAATTCACCC.

A word on this clone: The sequence runs out 3 residues before the end of the CDR3; the remainder is reconstructed from the germline J gene. The chain links TRBV6-1 to TRBJ1-2; unclear D gene. CDR1 is MNHNS, CDR2 SASEGT, per germline. CDR3 length: 16 residues. Trimming shortened V by 4 bases and J by 1 base, and 16 bases separated the two germline ends. CDR3 protein: CASSALRGRLNYGYTF. CDR3 bases read: TGTGCCAGCAGTGCTCTTCGAGGCAGACTTAACTATGGC.

This clone is medium-sized by frequency. The read terminates 3 residues before the CDR3 end, so the remaining end is supplied by the germline J gene. The chain links TRBV7-6 to TRBJ1-4, with 12 bases that match TRBD1. This CDR3 is 15 amino acids long. Germline V gene sequence: CDR1 SGHVS, CDR2 FNYEAQ. V was pared by 4 bases and J by 7 bases, with 4 bases of the junction left unmatched. CDR3 sequence: CASSSGQGAGEKLFF. The DNA read from the CDR3 is TGTGCCAGCAGCTCGGGACAGGGGGCTGGTGAAAAA.

CDR3 DNA (partial): TGTGCCAGCAGTGCGGAGACAGGGGGATCCTACGAG. It is translated as CASSAETGGSYE. The whole CDR3 is CASSAETGGSYEQYF. V gene TRBV6-1 combines with J gene TRBJ2-7; 9 positions match TRBD1. The read terminates 3 residues ahead of where the CDR3 ends, so the germline J gene completes it. The CDR3 covers 15 residues. CDR1 and CDR2 from the germline V gene are MNHNS and SASEGT. Trimming removed 4 bases from V and 1 base from J; junction bases left unmatched: 5.

With respect to this clone: From the germline J gene comes the end of the CDR3, since the read stops 3 residues before it. The rearrangement links TRBV11-2 to TRBJ2-2, with D maybe TRBD2 (6 bases). V gave up 5 bases and J gave up 6 bases, with 10 bases separating them. The CDR3 loop spans 13 amino acids. The germline V gene has CDR1 SGHAT and CDR2 FQNNGV. The CDR3 loop reads CASSPGGPGELFF. The covered CDR3 bases are TGTGCCAGCAGCCCAGGAGGGCCCGGGGAG.

Regarding this clone: Coverage ceases 3 residues before the CDR3 finishes, and the germline J gene fills in the end. The rearrangement uses TRBV5-6 and TRBJ2-5; D might be TRBD2 (5 bases). The CDR3 runs 15 residues. Germline V gene lookup returns CDR1 SGHDT and CDR2 YYEEEE. Trimming took 2 bases from V and 5 from J, leaving 16 bases between them. CDR3 region: CASSFPESVAETQYF. The part of the CDR3 DNA that was read is TGTGCCAGCAGCTTCCCGGAGTCAGTAGCGGAGACC.

In regard to this clone: The CDR3 goes on 3 residues after the read ends, and that part is filled in from the germline J gene. The chain joins TRBV6-4 to TRBJ2-1; 10 bases line up with TRBD2. Looked up from germline, CDR1 is MRHNA and CDR2 is SNTAGT. The trim removed 5 bases at V and 6 bases at J, leaving 7 bases unmatched. The CDR3 has 15 residues. The CDR3 sequence: CASSLRTSGVNEQFF. The CDR3 DNA, read in part, is TGTGCCAGCAGTCTCAGGACTAGCGGTGTCAATGAG.